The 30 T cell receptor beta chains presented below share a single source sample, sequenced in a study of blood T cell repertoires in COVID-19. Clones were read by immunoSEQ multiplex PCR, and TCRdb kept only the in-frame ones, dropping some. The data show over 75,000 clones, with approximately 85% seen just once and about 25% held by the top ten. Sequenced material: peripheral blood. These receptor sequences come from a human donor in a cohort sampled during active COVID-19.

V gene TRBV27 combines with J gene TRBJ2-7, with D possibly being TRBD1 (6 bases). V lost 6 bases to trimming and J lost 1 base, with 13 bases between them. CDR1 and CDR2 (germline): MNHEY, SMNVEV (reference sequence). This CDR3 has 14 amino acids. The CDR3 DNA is TGTGCCAGCAGACTTTCGACAGGATCCTACGAGCAGTACTTC. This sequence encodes CASRLSTGSYEQYF.

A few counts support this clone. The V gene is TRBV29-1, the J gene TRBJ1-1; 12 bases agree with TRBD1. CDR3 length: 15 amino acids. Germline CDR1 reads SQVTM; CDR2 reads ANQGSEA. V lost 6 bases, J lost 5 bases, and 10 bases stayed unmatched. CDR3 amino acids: CSVDKTGQGATEAFF. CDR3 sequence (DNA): TGCAGCGTAGATAAAACGGGACAGGGGGCAACTGAAGCTTTCTTT.

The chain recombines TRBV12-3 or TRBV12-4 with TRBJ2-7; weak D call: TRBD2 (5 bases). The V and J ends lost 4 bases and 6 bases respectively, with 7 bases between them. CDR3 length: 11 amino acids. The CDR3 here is CASSWGAEQYF. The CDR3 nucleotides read TGTGCCAGCAGTTGGGGAGCCGAGCAGTACTTC.

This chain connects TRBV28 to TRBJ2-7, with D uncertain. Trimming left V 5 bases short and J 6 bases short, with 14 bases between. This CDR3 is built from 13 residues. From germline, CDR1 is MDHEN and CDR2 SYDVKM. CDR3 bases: TGTGCCAGCAGTCCTCCTTCGAGAAGCGAGCAGTACTTC. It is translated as CASSPPSRSEQYF.

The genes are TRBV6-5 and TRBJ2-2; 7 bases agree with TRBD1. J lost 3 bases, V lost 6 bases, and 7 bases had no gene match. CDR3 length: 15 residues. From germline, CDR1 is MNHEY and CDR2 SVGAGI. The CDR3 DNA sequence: TGTGCCAGCAGAGCCCAAGACAGGGACACCGGGGAGCTGTTTTTT. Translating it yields CASRAQDRDTGELFF.

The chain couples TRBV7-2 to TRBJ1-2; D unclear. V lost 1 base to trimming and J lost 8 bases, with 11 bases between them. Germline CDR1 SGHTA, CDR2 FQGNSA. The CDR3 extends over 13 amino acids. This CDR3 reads CASSLGKARGYTF. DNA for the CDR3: TGTGCCAGCAGCTTAGGCAAGGCGAGGGGCTACACCTTC. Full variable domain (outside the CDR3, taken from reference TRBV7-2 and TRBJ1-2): GAGVSQSPSNKVTEKGKDVELRCDPISGHTALYWYRQSLGQGLEFLIYFQGNSAPDKSGLPSDRFSAERTGGSVSTLTIQRTQQEDSAVYLCASSLGKARGYTFGSGTRLTVV.

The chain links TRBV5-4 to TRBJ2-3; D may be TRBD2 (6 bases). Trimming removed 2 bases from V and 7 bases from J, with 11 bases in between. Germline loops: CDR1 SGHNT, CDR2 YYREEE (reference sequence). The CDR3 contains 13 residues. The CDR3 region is CASSFYGGNTQYF. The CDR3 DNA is TGTGCCAGCAGCTTTTACGGGGGTAATACGCAGTATTTT.

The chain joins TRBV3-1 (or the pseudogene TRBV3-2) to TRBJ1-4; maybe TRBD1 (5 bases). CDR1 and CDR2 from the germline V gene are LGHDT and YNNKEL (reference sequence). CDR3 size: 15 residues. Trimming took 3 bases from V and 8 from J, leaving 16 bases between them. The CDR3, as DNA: TGTGCCAGCAGCCAGGAGGGGTGGGAGGGGGAAAAACTGTTTTTT. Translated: CASSQEGWEGEKLFF.

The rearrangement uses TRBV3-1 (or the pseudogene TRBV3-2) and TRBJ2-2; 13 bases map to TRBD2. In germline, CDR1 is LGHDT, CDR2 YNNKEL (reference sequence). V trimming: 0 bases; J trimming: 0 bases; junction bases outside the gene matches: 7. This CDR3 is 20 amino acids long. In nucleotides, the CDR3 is TGTGCCAGCAGCCAAGATGGTCCGGGACTAGCGGGGACGAACACCGGGGAGCTGTTTTTT. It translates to CASSQDGPGLAGTNTGELFF.

The CDR3 coding sequence is TGTGCCAGCAGTTACTCAGCTAGCACAGATACGCAGTATTTT. It translates to CASSYSASTDTQYF. This chain joins TRBV6-5 and TRBJ2-3, with D unresolved. The V gene lost 0 bases and the J gene lost 0 bases, with 4 bases spanning the gap. Germline V gene data show CDR1 as MNHEY and CDR2 as SVGAGI. This CDR3 is built from 14 residues.

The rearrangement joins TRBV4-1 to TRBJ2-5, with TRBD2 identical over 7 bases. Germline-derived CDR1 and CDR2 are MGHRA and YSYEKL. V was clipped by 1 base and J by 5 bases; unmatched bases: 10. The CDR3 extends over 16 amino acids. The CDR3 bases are TGCGCCAGCAGCCAAGGGGTGGCGGGGGAGGCTGAGACCCAGTACTTC. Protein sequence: CASSQGVAGEAETQYF.

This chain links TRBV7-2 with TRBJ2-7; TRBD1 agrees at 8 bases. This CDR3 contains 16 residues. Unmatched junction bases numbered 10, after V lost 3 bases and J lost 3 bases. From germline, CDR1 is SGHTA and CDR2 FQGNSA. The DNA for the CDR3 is TGTGCCAGCAGCTTCAGTCGGGACAGGAGATTCTACGAGCAGTACTTC. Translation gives CASSFSRDRRFYEQYF.

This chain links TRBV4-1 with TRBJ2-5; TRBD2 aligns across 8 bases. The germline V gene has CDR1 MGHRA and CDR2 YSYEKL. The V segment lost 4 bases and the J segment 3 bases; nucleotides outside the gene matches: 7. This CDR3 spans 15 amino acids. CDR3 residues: CASSRTLAGKETQYF. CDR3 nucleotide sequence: TGCGCCAGCAGCCGAACCTTAGCGGGAAAAGAGACCCAGTACTTC.

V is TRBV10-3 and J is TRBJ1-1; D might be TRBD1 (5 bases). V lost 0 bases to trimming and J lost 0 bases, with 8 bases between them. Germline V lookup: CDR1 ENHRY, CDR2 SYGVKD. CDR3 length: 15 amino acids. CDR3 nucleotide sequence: TGTGCCATCAGTGAGTCATACAGGATGAACACTGAAGCTTTCTTT. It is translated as CAISESYRMNTEAFF.

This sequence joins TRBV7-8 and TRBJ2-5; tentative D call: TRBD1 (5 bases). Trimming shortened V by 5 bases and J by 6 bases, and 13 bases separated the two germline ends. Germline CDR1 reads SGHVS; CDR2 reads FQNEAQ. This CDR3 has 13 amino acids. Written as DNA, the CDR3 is TGTGCCAGCAGCCAGCACTTGGGGCAGACCCAGTACTTC. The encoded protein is CASSQHLGQTQYF.

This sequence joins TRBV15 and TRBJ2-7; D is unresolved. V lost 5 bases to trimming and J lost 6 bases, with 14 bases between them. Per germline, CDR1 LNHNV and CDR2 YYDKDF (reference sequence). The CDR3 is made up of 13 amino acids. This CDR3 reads CATSAGPSGEQYF. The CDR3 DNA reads TGTGCCACCAGCGCTGGTCCCTCGGGCGAGCAGTACTTC.

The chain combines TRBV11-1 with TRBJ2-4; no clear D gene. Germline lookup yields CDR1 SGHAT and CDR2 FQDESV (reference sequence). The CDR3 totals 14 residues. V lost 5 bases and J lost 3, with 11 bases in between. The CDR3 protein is CASSPDTHKNIQYF. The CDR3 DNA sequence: TGTGCCAGCAGCCCTGACACGCACAAAAACATTCAGTACTTC.

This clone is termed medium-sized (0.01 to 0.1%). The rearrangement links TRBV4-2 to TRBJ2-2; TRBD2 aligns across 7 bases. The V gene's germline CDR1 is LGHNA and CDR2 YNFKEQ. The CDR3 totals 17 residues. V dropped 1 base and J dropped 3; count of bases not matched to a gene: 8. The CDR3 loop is CASSQGTGGRDTGELFF. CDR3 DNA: TGTGCCAGCAGCCAAGGAACGGGGGGTCGTGACACCGGGGAGCTGTTTTTT.

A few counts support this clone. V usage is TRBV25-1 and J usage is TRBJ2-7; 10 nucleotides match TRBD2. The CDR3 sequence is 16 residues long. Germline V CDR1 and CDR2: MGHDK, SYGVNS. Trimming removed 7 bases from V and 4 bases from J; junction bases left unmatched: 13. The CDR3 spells CASNPSGSPGGYEQYF. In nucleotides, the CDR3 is TGTGCCAGCAACCCTAGCGGGAGCCCCGGGGGGTACGAGCAGTACTTC.

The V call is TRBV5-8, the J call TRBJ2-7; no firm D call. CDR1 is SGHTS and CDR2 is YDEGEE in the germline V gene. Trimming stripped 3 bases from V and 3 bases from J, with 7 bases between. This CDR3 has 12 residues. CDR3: CASSSLSYEQYF. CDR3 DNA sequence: TGTGCCAGCAGCTCTCTGAGCTACGAGCAGTACTTC.

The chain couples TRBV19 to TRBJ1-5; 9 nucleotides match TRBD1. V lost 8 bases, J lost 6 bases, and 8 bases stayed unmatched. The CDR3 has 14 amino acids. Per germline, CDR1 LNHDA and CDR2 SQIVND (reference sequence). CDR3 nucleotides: TGTGCCAGTTCAGAACAGGGGGCGAGTCAGCCCCAGCATTTT. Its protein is CASSEQGASQPQHF.

The CDR3 protein is CSVSQGSSGANVLTF. CDR3 sequence (DNA): TGCAGCGTTTCGCAGGGATCCTCTGGGGCCAACGTCCTGACTTTC. This rearrangement joins TRBV29-1 to TRBJ2-6; D perhaps matches TRBD1 (5 bases). The germline V gene encodes CDR1 SQVTM and CDR2 ANQGSEA. The CDR3 covers 15 residues. V gave up 5 bases and J gave up 0 bases, with 11 bases separating them.

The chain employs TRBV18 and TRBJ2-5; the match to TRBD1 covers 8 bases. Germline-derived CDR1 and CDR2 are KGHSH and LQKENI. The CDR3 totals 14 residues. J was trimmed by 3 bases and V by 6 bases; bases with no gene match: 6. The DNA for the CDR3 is TGTGCCAGCTCCCCCGGACAGGGTGAAGAGACCCAGTACTTC. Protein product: CASSPGQGEETQYF.

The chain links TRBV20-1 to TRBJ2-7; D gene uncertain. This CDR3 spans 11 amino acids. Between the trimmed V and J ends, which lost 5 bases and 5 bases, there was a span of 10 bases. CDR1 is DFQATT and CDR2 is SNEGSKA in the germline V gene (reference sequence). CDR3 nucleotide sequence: TGCAGTGCTTACCAAGAGAACGAGCAGTACTTC. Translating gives CSAYQENEQYF.

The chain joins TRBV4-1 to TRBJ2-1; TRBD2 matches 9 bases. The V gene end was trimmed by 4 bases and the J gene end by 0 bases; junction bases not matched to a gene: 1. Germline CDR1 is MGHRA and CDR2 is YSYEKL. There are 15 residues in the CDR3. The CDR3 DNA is TGCGCCAGCAGCCTTAGCGGGGGCTCCTACAATGAGCAGTTCTTC. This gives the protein CASSLSGGSYNEQFF.

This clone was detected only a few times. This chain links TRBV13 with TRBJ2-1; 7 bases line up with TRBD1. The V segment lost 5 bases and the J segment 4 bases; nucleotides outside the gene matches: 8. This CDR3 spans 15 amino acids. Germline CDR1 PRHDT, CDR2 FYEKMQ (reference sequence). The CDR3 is CASSPDRKVYNEQFF. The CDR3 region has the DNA TGTGCCAGCAGCCCGGACAGGAAAGTTTACAATGAGCAGTTCTTC.

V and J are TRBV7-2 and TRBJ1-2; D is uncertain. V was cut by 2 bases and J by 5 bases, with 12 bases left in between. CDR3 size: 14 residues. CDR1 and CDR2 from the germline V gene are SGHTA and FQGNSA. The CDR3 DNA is TGTGCCAGCAGCTTACAAGACTCTGGGTATGGCTACACCTTC. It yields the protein CASSLQDSGYGYTF.

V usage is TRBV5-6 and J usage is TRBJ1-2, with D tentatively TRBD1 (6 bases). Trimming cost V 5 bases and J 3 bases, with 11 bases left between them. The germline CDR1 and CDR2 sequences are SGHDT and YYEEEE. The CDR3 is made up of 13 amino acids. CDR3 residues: CASRQTGYYGYTF. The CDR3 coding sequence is TGTGCCAGCAGGCAGACAGGATACTATGGCTACACCTTC. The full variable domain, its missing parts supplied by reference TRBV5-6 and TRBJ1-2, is DAGVTQSPTHLIKTRGQQVTLRCSPKSGHDTVSWYQQALGQGPQFIFQYYEEEERQRGNFPDRFSGHQFPNYSSELNVNALLLGDSALYLCASRQTGYYGYTFGSGTRLTVV.

CDR3 DNA: TGTGCCAGCAGAACACAGGGGAACCGCGAGCAGTACTTC. This codes for CASRTQGNREQYF. The chain has TRBV6-5 and TRBJ2-7, with 7 bases identical to TRBD1. In germline, CDR1 is MNHEY, CDR2 SVGAGI. J lost 6 bases, V lost 6 bases, and 8 bases had no gene match. CDR3 length: 13 residues.

The CDR3 sequence is CASSPLLAFF. The CDR3 DNA sequence: TGTGCCAGCTCACCACTCCTAGCTTTCTTT. This chain connects TRBV18 to TRBJ1-1; D uncertain. This CDR3 is 10 amino acids long. The germline V gene has CDR1 KGHSH and CDR2 LQKENI. V dropped 1 base and J dropped 10 bases, with 4 bases sitting between them.